A single sample gave rise to the 10 T cell receptor beta chains below, sequenced in a study of blood T cell repertoires in COVID-19. Measured with immunoSEQ multiplex PCR; TCRdb has only the in-frame clones, and not every one. There are around 100,000 clones in the sample; 80% occur only once, and over 10% lies in the top ten. The sample consisted of peripheral blood. The receptors were sampled from a woman in her 70s with acute or convalescent COVID-19.

The rearrangement links TRBV11-2 to TRBJ2-2, with TRBD1 matching 9 bases. Per germline, CDR1 SGHAT and CDR2 FQNNGV. The CDR3 spans 14 residues. The V and J ends lost 5 bases and 8 bases, in that order; junction bases with no gene match: 6. Written as DNA, the CDR3 is TGTGCCAGCAGCCCACAGGGGGCAGGGGGGGAGCTGTTTTTT. Translated, it gives CASSPQGAGGELFF.

V is TRBV12-3 or TRBV12-4 and J is TRBJ1-5; tentatively, D is TRBD1 (5 bases). Trimming cost V 3 bases and J 6 bases, with 9 bases left between them. The CDR3 sequence is 13 residues long. CDR3 DNA sequence: TGTGCCAGCAGTTTGGGGGGGACTCAGCCCCAGCATTTT. Translated: CASSLGGTQPQHF.

This clone was counted only a few times. The chain is built from TRBV5-1 and TRBJ1-5, with 9 bases identical to TRBD1. The germline CDR1 and CDR2 sequences are SGHRS and YFSETQ. This CDR3 is 15 amino acids long. V lost 3 bases and J lost 5; bases outside the gene matches: 6. The CDR3 sequence: CASSSGQGQDQPQHF. The CDR3 coding sequence is TGCGCCAGCAGCTCGGGACAGGGCCAGGATCAGCCCCAGCATTTT.

The chain combines TRBV11-3 with TRBJ2-1; 13 bases map to TRBD2. V lost 5 bases, J lost 6 bases, and 4 bases stayed unmatched. The CDR3 has 15 residues. Looked up from germline, CDR1 is SGHNT and CDR2 is YENEEA. The CDR3 loop is CASSKGLAGVNEQFF. The CDR3 DNA sequence: TGTGCCAGCAGCAAAGGACTAGCGGGGGTCAATGAGCAGTTCTTC.

The chain uses TRBV11-2 and TRBJ1-3; D gene uncertain. V lost 4 bases, J lost 3 bases, and 13 bases lay in between. Per the germline V gene, CDR1 is SGHAT and CDR2 is FQNNGV. The CDR3 contains 15 residues. The CDR3 region is CASSSAPEGGNTIYF. CDR3 nucleotide sequence: TGTGCCAGCAGCTCAGCCCCGGAGGGTGGAAACACCATATATTTT.

This clone was counted between two and nine times. The gene calls are TRBV15 and TRBJ2-1; a possible D gene is TRBD2 (5 bases). Germline V gene lookup returns CDR1 LNHNV and CDR2 YYDKDF (reference sequence). V lost 3 bases and J 5 bases, leaving 11 bases between the germline ends. The CDR3 sequence is 14 residues long. In nucleotides, the CDR3 is TGTGCCACCAGCAGGGACTTCAGGAACAATGAGCAGTTCTTC. Translated: CATSRDFRNNEQFF.

This clone was detected a few times. This rearrangement joins TRBV10-3 to TRBJ1-2, with D possibly matching TRBD1 (5 bases). The CDR3 loop spans 13 amino acids. V gave up 0 bases and J gave up 3 bases, with 5 bases separating them. Germline assignment: CDR1 ENHRY and CDR2 SYGVKD. The CDR3 bases are TGTGCCATCAGTGAGTCAGGGGACTATGGCTACACCTTC. Its translation is CAISESGDYGYTF.

The chain recombines TRBV9 with TRBJ1-6; D perhaps matches TRBD1 (6 bases). V dropped 3 bases and J dropped 6 bases, with 13 bases sitting between them. The CDR3 contains 15 residues. Germline loops: CDR1 SGDLS, CDR2 YYNGEE. The CDR3 loop reads CASSDRDGFNSPLHF. CDR3 in DNA: TGTGCCAGCAGCGACAGGGACGGGTTTAATTCACCCCTCCACTTT.

V gene TRBV19 combines with J gene TRBJ1-5; perhaps TRBD1 as D (6 bases). Germline lookup yields CDR1 LNHDA and CDR2 SQIVND (reference sequence). Trimming pared 5 bases from V and 0 bases from J, leaving 8 bases between. The length of the CDR3 is 14 residues. For the CDR3, the DNA is TGTGCCAGTAGTCAGGGGCATAGCAATCAGCCCCAGCATTTT. Protein product: CASSQGHSNQPQHF.

The chain employs TRBV5-1 and TRBJ2-2, with D perhaps matching TRBD1 (6 bases). V was trimmed by 1 base and J by 2 bases, leaving 12 bases between them. Germline values: CDR1 SGHRS, CDR2 YFSETQ. The CDR3 has 16 residues. The CDR3: CASSLRQGQNTGELFF. DNA for the CDR3: TGCGCCAGCAGCTTGAGGCAGGGGCAAAACACCGGGGAGCTGTTTTTT. Together with reference TRBV5-1 and TRBJ2-2, the CDR3 gives the full variable domain: KAGVTQTPRYLIKTRGQQVTLSCSPISGHRSVSWYQQTPGQGLQFLFEYFSETQRNKGNFPGRFSGRQFSNSRSEMNVSTLELGDSALYLCASSLRQGQNTGELFFGEGSRLTVL.